This is a list of T cell receptor beta chains from one sample in a study of T cell repertoires in cytomegalovirus infection. These receptors' targets are unknown. TCRdb reprocessed the reads with MiXCR, giving one entry per CDR3 protein. The sample shows about 280,000 distinct CDR3 sequences, less than 25% of them seen only once. Sequences were derived from cultured PBMCs, sampled from culture after CMV antigen stimulation. These receptors were collected from a human donor in good health (CMV status not recorded). Some clones in this sample may be carry-over from other donors' samples. The CDR3 runs from the conserved cysteine through the conserved F or W. Fields, in order: V gene, D gene, J gene, clone size, CDR3 protein, CDR3 DNA. D genes are given only for firm matches. Clone size is not always given. Where it is, it says once, few, many or a class for expanded clones.

v_gene: TRBV7-9
d_gene: TRBD1
j_gene: TRBJ2-6
abundance: .
CDR3aa: CASSPMSADRVNGGWANVLTF
CDR3nt: TGTGCCAGCAGCCCGATGTCTGCGGACAGGGTAAACGGGGGCTGGGCCAACGTCCTGACTTTC

v_gene: TRBV6-2/TRBV6-3
d_gene: .
j_gene: TRBJ2-5
abundance: few
CDR3aa: CASSTFSGGTTQETQYF
CDR3nt: TGTGCCAGCAGTACCTTCAGTGGAGGCACAACTCAAGAGACCCAGTACTTC

v_gene: TRBV12-3/TRBV12-4
d_gene: .
j_gene: TRBJ1-2
abundance: many
CDR3aa: CASSRADLSGYTF
CDR3nt: TGTGCCAGCAGCAGGGCGGACCTTAGTGGCTACACCTTC

v_gene: TRBV5-1
d_gene: .
j_gene: TRBJ2-2
abundance: .
CDR3aa: CASSFGQGLNTGELFF
CDR3nt: TGCGCCAGCAGCTTTGGGCAGGGCCTAAACACCGGGGAGCTGTTTTTT

v_gene: TRBV6-1
d_gene: .
j_gene: TRBJ2-2
abundance: .
CDR3aa: CASSTKQGNTGELFF
CDR3nt: TGTGCCAGCAGTACGAAACAGGGAAACACCGGGGAGCTGTTTTTT

v_gene: TRBV5-4
d_gene: TRBD1
j_gene: TRBJ1-2
abundance: .
CDR3aa: CASTSGTDYGYTF
CDR3nt: TGTGCCAGCACCTCCGGGACAGACTATGGCTACACCTTC

v_gene: TRBV7-9
d_gene: .
j_gene: TRBJ2-2
abundance: .
CDR3aa: CASSRSGTGELFF
CDR3nt: TGTGCCAGCAGCAGAAGCGGGACCGGGGAGCTGTTTTTT

v_gene: TRBV28
d_gene: .
j_gene: TRBJ2-6
abundance: few
CDR3aa: CASSGDFLSSGANVLTF
CDR3nt: TGTGCCAGCAGTGGGGACTTTCTGAGCTCTGGGGCCAACGTCCTGACTTTC

v_gene: TRBV4-1
d_gene: .
j_gene: TRBJ1-5
abundance: .
CDR3aa: CASSQTLVGNQPQHF
CDR3nt: TGCGCCAGCAGCCAAACCTTGGTGGGCAATCAGCCCCAGCATTTT

v_gene: TRBV28
d_gene: .
j_gene: TRBJ1-2
abundance: few
CDR3aa: CAITSNYGYTF
CDR3nt: TGTGCCATTACCAGTAACTATGGCTACACCTTC

v_gene: TRBV12-3/TRBV12-4
d_gene: .
j_gene: TRBJ1-5
abundance: many
CDR3aa: CASSWAGNQPQHF
CDR3nt: TGTGCCAGCAGTTGGGCAGGGAATCAGCCCCAGCATTTT

v_gene: TRBV11-2
d_gene: .
j_gene: TRBJ1-4
abundance: few
CDR3aa: CASSFKKLFF
CDR3nt: TGTGCCAGCAGCTTTAAAAAACTGTTTTTT

v_gene: TRBV5-6
d_gene: TRBD1
j_gene: TRBJ2-7
abundance: .
CDR3aa: CASSLTGAHEQYF
CDR3nt: TGTGCCAGCAGCTTGACAGGGGCCCACGAGCAGTACTTC

v_gene: TRBV5-4
d_gene: .
j_gene: TRBJ2-1
abundance: few
CDR3aa: CASSSYATPYNEQFF
CDR3nt: TGTGCCAGCAGCTCATACGCGACTCCGTACAATGAGCAGTTCTTC

v_gene: TRBV10-3
d_gene: .
j_gene: TRBJ2-1
abundance: few
CDR3aa: CAISESGGEQFF
CDR3nt: TGTGCCATCAGTGAGTCAGGTGGTGAGCAGTTCTTC

v_gene: TRBV28
d_gene: TRBD2
j_gene: TRBJ2-7
abundance: few
CDR3aa: CASSFLAGGTYEQYF
CDR3nt: TGTGCCAGCAGTTTCCTAGCGGGAGGTACCTACGAGCAGTACTTC

v_gene: TRBV11-2
d_gene: TRBD2
j_gene: TRBJ2-2
abundance: many
CDR3aa: CASSFRASGRIGELFF
CDR3nt: TGTGCCAGCAGCTTCAGGGCTAGCGGGAGAATCGGGGAGCTGTTTTTT

v_gene: TRBV19
d_gene: TRBD1
j_gene: TRBJ1-1
abundance: .
CDR3aa: CASSTPGQGASTEAFF
CDR3nt: TGTGCCAGTAGTACTCCCGGACAGGGGGCGAGCACTGAAGCTTTCTTT